This T cell receptor (beta chain) stems from a study of cytomegalovirus exposure and HLA in healthy donors. Study-wide results and caveats: Within the data, a cluster of highly shared sequence variants was likely a sequencing artifact. Later work showed greater clonal expansion in HLA-associated TCR beta chains than in equally common others. The study designated 150 to 200 TCR beta chains cytomegalovirus-associated.

The PCR employed 60 Vbeta primers together with 13 Jbeta primers. Method: immunoSEQ multiplex PCR; TCRdb's copy keeps in-frame clones and lacks some. Here the sample spans around 97,000 clones, around 66% being singletons. Worth noting for this clone: Its antigen is not identified.

This CDR3 spans 15 amino acids. The germline CDR1 and CDR2 sequences are SGHDN and FVKESK. V lost 1 base and J lost 5; bases outside the gene matches: 3. Participants comprised healthy donors of bone marrow. The source material was PBMCs. The TCR originated in a woman between 50 and 59 years old in good health and CMV-seronegative. The rearrangement links TRBV14 to TRBJ2-3, with 10 bases identical to TRBD2. The CDR3 DNA sequence: TGTGCCAGCAGCCAAGTCGGACTAGCGGTAGATACGCAGTATTTT. This gives the protein CASSQVGLAVDTQYF. Supplemented by reference TRBV14 and TRBJ2-3, the full variable domain reads EAGVTQFPSHSVIEKGQTVTLRCDPISGHDNLYWYRRVMGKEIKFLLHFVKESKQDESGMPNNRFLAERTGGTYSTLKVQPAELEDSGVYFCASSQVGLAVDTQYFGPGTRLTVL.